This TCR beta chain was sequenced in a study of blood T cell repertoires in COVID-19 (dated by TCRdb to the early 2020s). Regarding the complete study: The collaborator samples originated in the United States, Italy and Spain and spanned the acute and convalescent phases of COVID-19. Deeply sampled blood TCRbeta repertoires from subjects exposed to, actively infected with, or recovered from COVID-19 were included in the dataset. The material from the prospective study consisted of cDNA or gDNA derived from T cells, B-cell-depleted T cells, or PBMCs. Nearly every sample came with metadata listing a de-identified subject ID, COVID-19 status, age in years and sex. Where HLA class I and class II types were available, the types were taken from metadata supplied by the sample provider, not from assay-based typing. The repertoires were made available in a free public database intended to serve as a resource for research on the immune response to SARS-CoV-2. Samples were obtained from the ongoing ImmuneRACE study (first 160 participants) and from over 1,000 subjects provided by 6 global collaborators.

Whole blood was collected in K2EDTA tubes by collaborating institutions according to the institutions' own protocols. Collaborator samples were shipped for TCRbeta analysis as frozen whole blood, isolated PBMCs, or DNA extracted from either sample type. TCRbeta CDR3 regions were amplified from genomic DNA using the immunoSEQ Assay, a bias-controlled multiplex PCR. In the paper's pipeline: The number of nucleated cells in each sample was estimated from the amplification of reference gene primers within the assay. Sequence reads were collapsed and filtered to measure the absolute abundance of every unique TCRbeta CDR3 rearrangement. Productive Simpson clonality was computed per sample as the square root of Simpson's diversity index over productive rearrangements. Sourced from immuneACCESS, this table was stored by TCRdb with only in-frame sequences that have V and J called. A share of the clones is absent; for the studies checked, an unresolved V gene accounts for under half, and the remainder has no known explanation. V and J calls and clone size follow that table, whereas D and trimming were derived from the DNA. The sample table holds 200,000 to 300,000 clones, of which 83% were seen once. The biggest ten clones account for around 5.9% of the sample.

The paper as a whole reports these results and caveats: Clinical and demographic metadata were provided uncurated, with the amount varying by source and participant.

Spanning cysteine to phenylalanine, the CDR3 consists of 15 amino acids. Only CDR3 DNA remains: 45 bases, in frame from the first base. The germline V gene specifies SGHRS as CDR1 and YFSETQ as CDR2. V trim: 3 bases; J trim: 2 bases; unmatched bases: 4. A word on this clone: Its antigen is not yet known. Per-base qualities were not stored, and no clone one base away is much larger.

The TCR comes from a human donor in a cohort sampled during active COVID-19. Source material: peripheral blood. The V and J segments used are TRBV5-1 and TRBJ2-3; 9 middle bases align to TRBD2. The bases read TGCGCCAGCAGCTCTAGCGGGATGGTCACAGATACGCAGTATTTT. Its coded protein is CASSSSGMVTDTQYF. Reference TRBV5-1 and TRBJ2-3 genes cover what lies past the CDR3, so the full variable domain is KAGVTQTPRYLIKTRGQQVTLSCSPISGHRSVSWYQQTPGQGLQFLFEYFSETQRNKGNFPGRFSGRQFSNSRSEMNVSTLELGDSALYLCASSSSGMVTDTQYFGPGTRLTVL.